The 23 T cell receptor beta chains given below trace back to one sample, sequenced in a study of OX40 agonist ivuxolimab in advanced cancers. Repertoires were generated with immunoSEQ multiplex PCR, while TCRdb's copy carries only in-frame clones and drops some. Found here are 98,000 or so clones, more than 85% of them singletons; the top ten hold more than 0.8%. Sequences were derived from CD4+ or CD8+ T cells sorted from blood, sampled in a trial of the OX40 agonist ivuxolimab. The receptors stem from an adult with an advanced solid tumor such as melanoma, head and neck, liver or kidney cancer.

This CDR3 is CASSKSGSGPDTQYF. CDR3 nucleotide sequence: TGTGCCAGCAGCAAGAGCGGGAGTGGACCGGATACGCAGTATTTT. The rearrangement uses TRBV7-9 and TRBJ2-3; 8 bases align to TRBD2. With 5 bases clipped from V and 6 bases from J, the junction kept 10 bases outside the gene matches. The CDR3 has 15 residues. Per germline, CDR1 SEHNR and CDR2 FQNEAQ (reference sequence).

CDR3 coding DNA: TGTGCCTGGAGTGGGACGTTCCCGCCCGCCGAGCAGTACTTC. This codes for CAWSGTFPPAEQYF. The J gene is TRBJ2-7, the V gene TRBV30; unclear D gene. Trimming cost V 1 base and J 6 bases, with 16 bases left between them. The CDR3 is 14 residues long. The germline V gene encodes CDR1 GTSNPN and CDR2 SVGIG (reference sequence).

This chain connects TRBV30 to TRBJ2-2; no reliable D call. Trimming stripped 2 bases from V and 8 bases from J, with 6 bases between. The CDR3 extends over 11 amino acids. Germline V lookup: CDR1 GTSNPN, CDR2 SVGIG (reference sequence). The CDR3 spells CAWSPKGELFF. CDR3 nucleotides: TGTGCCTGGAGTCCAAAAGGGGAGCTGTTTTTT.

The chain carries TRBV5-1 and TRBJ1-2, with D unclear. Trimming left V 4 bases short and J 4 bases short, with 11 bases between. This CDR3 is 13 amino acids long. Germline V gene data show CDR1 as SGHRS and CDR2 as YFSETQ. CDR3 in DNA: TGCGCCAGCAGCCAAGGGCAGCTCTATGGCTACACCTTC. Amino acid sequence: CASSQGQLYGYTF.

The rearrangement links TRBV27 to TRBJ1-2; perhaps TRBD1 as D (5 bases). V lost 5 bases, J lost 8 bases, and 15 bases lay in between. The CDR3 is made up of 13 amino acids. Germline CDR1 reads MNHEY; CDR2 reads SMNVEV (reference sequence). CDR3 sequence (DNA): TGTGCCAGCAGTGTTCAGGGTAGAACCGGCTACACCTTC. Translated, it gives CASSVQGRTGYTF.

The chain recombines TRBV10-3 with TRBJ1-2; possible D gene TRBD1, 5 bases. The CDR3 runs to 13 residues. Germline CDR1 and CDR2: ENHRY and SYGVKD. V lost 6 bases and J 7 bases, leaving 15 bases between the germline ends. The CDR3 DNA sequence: TGTGCCATCAGCGGGGACCCAAGCGGTGGCTACACCTTC. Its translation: CAISGDPSGGYTF.

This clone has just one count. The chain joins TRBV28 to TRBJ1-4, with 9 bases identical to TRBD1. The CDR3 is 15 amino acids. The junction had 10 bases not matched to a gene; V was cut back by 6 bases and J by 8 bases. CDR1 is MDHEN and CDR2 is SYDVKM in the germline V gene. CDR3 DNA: TGTGCCAGCAGGCCTGGACAGGGGCTGGGGGAAAAACTGTTTTTT. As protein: CASRPGQGLGEKLFF. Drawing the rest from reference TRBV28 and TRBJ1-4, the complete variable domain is DVKVTQSSRYLVKRTGEKVFLECVQDMDHENMFWYRQDPGLGLRLIYFSYDVKMKEKGDIPEGYSVSREKKERFSLILESASTNQTSMYLCASRPGQGLGEKLFFGSGTQLSVL.

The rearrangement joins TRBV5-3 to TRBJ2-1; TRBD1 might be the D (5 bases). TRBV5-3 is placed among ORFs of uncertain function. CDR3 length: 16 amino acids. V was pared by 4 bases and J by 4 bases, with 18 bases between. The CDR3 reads CARSHSLDGAYNEQFF. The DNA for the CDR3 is TGTGCCAGAAGCCATTCATTAGATGGGGCTTACAATGAGCAGTTCTTC.

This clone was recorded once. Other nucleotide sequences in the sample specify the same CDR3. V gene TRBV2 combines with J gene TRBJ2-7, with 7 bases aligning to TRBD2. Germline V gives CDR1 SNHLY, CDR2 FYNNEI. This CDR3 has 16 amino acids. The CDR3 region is CASSEAGSGKGYEQYV. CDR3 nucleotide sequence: TGTGCCAGCAGTGAAGCAGGCAGCGGGAAGGGGTACGAGCAGTACGTT.

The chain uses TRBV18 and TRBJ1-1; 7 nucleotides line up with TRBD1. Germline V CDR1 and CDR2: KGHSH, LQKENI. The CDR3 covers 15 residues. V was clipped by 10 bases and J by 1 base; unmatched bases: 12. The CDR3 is CATARTGTANTEAFF. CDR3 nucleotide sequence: TGTGCCACCGCAAGGACCGGGACAGCGAACACTGAAGCTTTCTTT.

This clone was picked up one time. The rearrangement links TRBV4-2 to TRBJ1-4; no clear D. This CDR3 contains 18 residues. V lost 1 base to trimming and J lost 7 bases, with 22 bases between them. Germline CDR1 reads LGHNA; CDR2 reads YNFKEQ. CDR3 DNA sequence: TGTGCCAGCAGCCAAGTCGAGAACAGAGGTACTGTTTCTGAAAAACTGTTTTTT. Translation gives CASSQVENRGTVSEKLFF.

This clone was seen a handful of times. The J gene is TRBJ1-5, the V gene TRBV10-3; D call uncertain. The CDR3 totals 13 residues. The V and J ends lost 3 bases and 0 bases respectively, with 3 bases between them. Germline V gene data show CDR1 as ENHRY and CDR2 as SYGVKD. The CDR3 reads CAISEASNQPQHF. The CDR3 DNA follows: TGTGCCATCAGTGAAGCTAGCAATCAGCCCCAGCATTTT.

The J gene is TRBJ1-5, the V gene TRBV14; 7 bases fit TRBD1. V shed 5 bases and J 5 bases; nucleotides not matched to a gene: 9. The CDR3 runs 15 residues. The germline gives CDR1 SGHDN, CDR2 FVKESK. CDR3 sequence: CASSFDRDFHQPQHF. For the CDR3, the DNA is TGTGCCAGCAGCTTCGACAGGGACTTTCATCAGCCCCAGCATTTT.

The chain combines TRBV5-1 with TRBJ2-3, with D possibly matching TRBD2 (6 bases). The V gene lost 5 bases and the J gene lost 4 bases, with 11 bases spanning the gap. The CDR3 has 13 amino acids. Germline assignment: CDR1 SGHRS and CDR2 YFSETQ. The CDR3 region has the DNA TGCGCCAGCAGGGCTAGCGATCCAGATACGCAGTATTTT. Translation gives CASRASDPDTQYF.

In nucleotides, the CDR3 is TGTGCCAGCAGTCCCAGCCCCTTCTACGAGCAGTACGTC. Translation gives CASSPSPFYEQYV. The chain combines TRBV6-6 with TRBJ2-7, with D unresolved. The germline V gene encodes CDR1 MNHNY and CDR2 SVGAGI (reference sequence). This CDR3 comprises 13 residues. V was shortened by 5 bases and J by 3 bases, with 11 bases between the two germline ends.

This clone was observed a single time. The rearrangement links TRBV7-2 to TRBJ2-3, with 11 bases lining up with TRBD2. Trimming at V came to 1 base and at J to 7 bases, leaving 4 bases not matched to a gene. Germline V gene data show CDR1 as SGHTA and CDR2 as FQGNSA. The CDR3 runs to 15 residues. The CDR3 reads CASSLEGLAVYTQYF. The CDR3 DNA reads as TGTGCCAGCAGCTTAGAGGGACTAGCGGTATATACGCAGTATTTT.

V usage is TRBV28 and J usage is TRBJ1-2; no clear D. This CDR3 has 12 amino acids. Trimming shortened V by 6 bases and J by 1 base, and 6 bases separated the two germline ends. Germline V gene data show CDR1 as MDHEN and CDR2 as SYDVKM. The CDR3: CASRVYNYGYTF. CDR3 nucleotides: TGTGCCAGCAGGGTTTATAACTATGGCTACACCTTC.

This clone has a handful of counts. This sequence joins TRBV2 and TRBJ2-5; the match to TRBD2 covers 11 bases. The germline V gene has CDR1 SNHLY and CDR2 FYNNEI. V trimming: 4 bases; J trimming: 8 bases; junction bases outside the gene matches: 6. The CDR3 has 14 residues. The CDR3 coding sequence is TGTGCCAGCAGTGTGTCTAGCGGGAGGCAAACCCAGTACTTC. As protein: CASSVSSGRQTQYF.

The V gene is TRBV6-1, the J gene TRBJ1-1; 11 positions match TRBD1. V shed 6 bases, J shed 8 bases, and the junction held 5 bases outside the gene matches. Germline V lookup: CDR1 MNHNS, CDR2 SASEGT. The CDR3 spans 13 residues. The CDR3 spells CASSRDRGGEAFF. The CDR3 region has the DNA TGTGCCAGCAGCCGGGACAGGGGGGGGGAAGCTTTCTTT.

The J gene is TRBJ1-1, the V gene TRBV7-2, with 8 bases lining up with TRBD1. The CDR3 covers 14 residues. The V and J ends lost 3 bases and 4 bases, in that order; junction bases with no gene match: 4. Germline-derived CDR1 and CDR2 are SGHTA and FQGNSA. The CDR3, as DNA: TGTGCCAGCAGCTTCCAACAGGGGGGCACTGAAGCTTTCTTT. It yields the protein CASSFQQGGTEAFF.

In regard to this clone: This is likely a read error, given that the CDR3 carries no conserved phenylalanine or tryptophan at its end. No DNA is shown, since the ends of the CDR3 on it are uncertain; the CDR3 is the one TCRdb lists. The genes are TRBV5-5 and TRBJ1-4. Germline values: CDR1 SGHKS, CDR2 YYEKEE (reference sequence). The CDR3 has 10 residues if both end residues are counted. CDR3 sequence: CASSLGLKPS.

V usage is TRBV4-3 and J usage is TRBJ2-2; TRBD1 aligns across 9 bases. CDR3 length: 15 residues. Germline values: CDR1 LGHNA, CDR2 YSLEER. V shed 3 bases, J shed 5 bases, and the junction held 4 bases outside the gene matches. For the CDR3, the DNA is TGCGCCAGCAGCCAGGGACAGGGAGGTACCGGGGAGCTGTTTTTT. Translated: CASSQGQGGTGELFF.

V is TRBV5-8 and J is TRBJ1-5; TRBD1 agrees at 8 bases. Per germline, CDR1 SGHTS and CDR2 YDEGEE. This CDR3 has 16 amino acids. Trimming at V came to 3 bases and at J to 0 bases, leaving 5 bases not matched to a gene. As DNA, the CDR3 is TGTGCCAGCAGCTCAAAGACAGGGGTTAGCAATCAGCCCCAGCATTTT. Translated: CASSSKTGVSNQPQHF.